This entry concerns a single T cell receptor beta chain. The CDR3 runs 14 residues. Germline CDR1 reads MNHEY; CDR2 reads SVGEGT. Unmatched junction bases numbered 6, after V lost 4 bases and J lost 7 bases. This entry belongs to a study of control samples from healthy donors and cancer patients. The method was immunoSEQ multiplex PCR; TCRdb's version includes in-frame clones alone and lacks a portion of them. The sample holds under 200,000 clones, roughly 91% seen once. Sequencing used blood. The sequence came from a woman aged 25 to 39 in good health. This sequence joins TRBV6-2 or TRBV6-3 and TRBJ1-4; 7 positions agree with TRBD1. This CDR3 is CASSLQGPTEKLFF. The CDR3 DNA reads TGTGCCAGCAGTTTACAGGGGCCAACTGAAAAACTGTTTTTT.